This T cell receptor beta chain came from a study of CD4 T cells in relation to SARS-CoV-2 and coronaviruses. In the study overall: Crossreactive spike epitopes shared across donors were mapped to their HLA restriction. Study-level findings and limits: No crossreactivity against non-spike viral proteins was tested here. SARS-CoV-2-driven expansion was significantly weaker in crossreactive than monoreactive clones.

With 4 bases removed from V and 0 bases from J, the gap between germline ends came to 9 bases. Looked up from germline, CDR1 is LGHDT and CDR2 is YNNKEL (reference sequence). This CDR3 region has 15 residues. As regards this clone: Its antigen is not known.

Profiling relied on immunoSEQ multiplex PCR, and the TCRdb table lists in-frame clones only, not all of them. The repertoire holds about 21,000 clones, with around four fifths as singletons. Unexposed donor CD4+ T cells date from about 2011-2018, before the COVID-19 pandemic. CD4+ T cells were isolated from the cells after about nine days of culture. Cells permitting, SARS-CoV-2 S/N and four cold-coronavirus spikes were tested on unexposed-donor CD4+ T cells. The clonotype originates from a human donor in good health. Input material: CD4+ T cells from PBMCs, cultured in vitro. The V call is TRBV3-1 (or the pseudogene TRBV3-2), the J call TRBJ1-4; D not resolved. The CDR3 is CASSRTGATNEKLFF. The CDR3 bases are TGTGCCAGCAGCCGGACGGGAGCAACTAATGAAAAACTGTTTTTT.